This T cell receptor (beta chain) was recorded in a study of cytomegalovirus exposure and HLA in healthy donors. The CDR3 covers 16 residues. Germline V lookup: CDR1 SGHVS, CDR2 FNYEAQ. V lost 5 bases and J 4 bases, leaving 18 bases between the germline ends. The PCR ran on 60 Vbeta and 13 Jbeta primers. Profiled with immunoSEQ multiplex PCR; TCRdb holds only in-frame clones, not every one. This sample's clone table lists 70,000 or so clones. The chain links TRBV7-6 to TRBJ1-5; tentatively, D is TRBD1 (6 bases). This sequence originates from a man in his forties in good health and CMV-seronegative. The source material was PBMCs. The CDR3 spells CASSLTNRVGNQPQHF. CDR3 DNA sequence: TGTGCCAGCAGCCTGACAAACAGGGTTGGGAATCAGCCCCAGCATTTT.